This paragraph reports one T cell receptor beta chain. Followed longitudinally, the Seattle patients had been enrolled during active infection. The data originate from a study of blood T cell repertoires in COVID-19. For the study at large: Sample material is recorded as cDNA or gDNA derived from T cells, B-cell-depleted T cells, or PBMCs.

Assay used: immunoSEQ multiplex PCR; TCRdb lists only in-frame clones, some missing. The sample has fewer than 250,000 clones, 70% to 90% seen once. The germline V gene has CDR1 SGHTA and CDR2 FQGTGA. Trimming removed 0 bases from V and 1 base from J, with 14 bases in between. The CDR3 totals 17 residues. The rearrangement links TRBV7-3 to TRBJ2-3, with D tentatively TRBD2 (5 bases). This clonotype was sampled from a man aged 50 or older with COVID-19, enrolled during active disease. The source material was peripheral blood. The CDR3 is CASSLTGQSAGTDTQYF. CDR3 coding DNA: TGTGCCAGCAGCTTAACAGGCCAGTCAGCGGGCACAGATACGCAGTATTTT.